This TCR beta chain was identified in a study of blood T cells in healthy people across ages (dated by TCRdb to between 2014 and 2016). About the investigation overall: Template switching captured roughly one uniquely barcoded TCR beta cDNA molecule per two T cells in model experiments. Using deep sequencing normalized with unique cDNA molecular identifiers, the study measured how TCR beta repertoire diversity changes with age. The donors were divided into four age groups: young (average approximately 15 years), middle-aged (about 40), aged (approximately 59) and long-lived (roughly 82). The study analyzed two additional independent replicas of 1 million unique cDNA reads from the same blood draw for two donors, one aged 18 to 29 and one aged 80 or older.

Libraries came from 5' RACE. TCRdb shows the sequencer as Illumina HiSeq 2500. The second PCR ran for roughly 7 to 11 cycles and used a J-beta primer mix along with a sample-barcoded 5' primer. A template-switch 5' adaptor carrying 12 random nucleotides introduced a unique molecular identifier onto each TCR beta cDNA molecule. Each sample yielded at least 2.5 million CDR3-containing paired-end reads. The Mint cDNA synthesis kit, primed by a TRBC-specific oligonucleotide, was used to synthesize first-strand cDNA from all RNA. All cDNA was treated with uracil-DNA glycosylase and then went through a first 18-cycle PCR with the universal primers M1SS and BC2_uni_R. The authors processed their data as follows. Normalization of each sample was performed by random selection of 1 million high-quality reads, each carrying a distinct molecular identifier. Reads with shared molecular identifiers were discarded instead of being binned into consensus sequences. MiTCR, set to a Q25 quality threshold and the strictest error-elimination algorithm, was used for CDR3 identification, clonotype clustering and error correction. A nonparametric unseen species model with Euler transformation was used to estimate lower-bound total TCR beta diversity. Through fastp at Q25 and MiXCR, TCRdb rebuilt clones from the public reads, retaining in-frame beta chains. Identical CDR3 protein sequences are pooled into one entry, listed with their most common genes and DNA. TCRdb assigned the V and J calls; the authors' analysis was not used. The sample table shows over 750,000 distinct CDR3 sequences, and around 25% are seen once. The ten largest clones take up more than 7.5% of the sample.

The 39 donors, aged about 6 to 100 years, were systemically healthy Caucasian individuals from Russia. Approximately 10 milliliters of peripheral blood were collected from each donor into EDTA-treated Vacutainer tubes. Ficoll-Paque density-gradient centrifugation was used to isolate PBMCs, with at least 7 million per sample. Total RNA was extracted from PBMCs with Trizol reagent, with at least 6 micrograms obtained per sample. Naive CD45RAhigh/CD27high T cell percentages were measured by flow cytometry on a PBMC aliquot from every donor. What the research found in general, with its limitations: As age increased, observed TCR beta diversity per million T cells dropped in a roughly linear way, and a significant reduction was already evident by age 40. Because the CMV infection status of the donors was unknown, age-related changes in expanded clonotypes may potentially have been confounded. Compared with the aged group, the long-lived group had more naive CD4+ T cells, fewer expanded clones and increased TCR diversity, suggesting age selection. Estimates of total diversity based on one million sequenced T cells were regarded as lower bounds and as underestimates. Bulk unsorted PBMC profiling prevented conclusive comparison of naive and antigen-experienced compartments. The percentage of naive T cells measured by flow cytometry correlated strongly with observed TCR beta diversity.

The V and J ends are trimmed by 1 base and 0 bases, leaving 6 bases between them. CDR1 and CDR2, per the germline V gene, are SGHTA and FQGNSA. The CDR3, from cysteine to phenylalanine, totals 15 residues. Just the 45-base CDR3 DNA is kept, in frame starting at base 1. As to this clonotype: What this receptor recognizes is not known. Per-base qualities were not stored, and no clone one base away is much larger.

This sample was shared with a second study, whose subject was T cells of mothers and their children. Taken from the second paper: Donors were nine systemically healthy Caucasian individuals: three mothers and their six children. cDNA synthesis used all of the extracted RNA, with roughly 1.6 ug of RNA in each 15 ul reaction. Sample barcodes and 2-4 random nucleotides were added via the M1S primer in the second PCR. Each mother yielded over 10 million TCR beta CDR3 reads and each child 3 million to 3.5 million reads. TCR recombination output is similarly shaped by thymic selection in related and unrelated pairs, with a minor effect exerted by inherited differences. Normalized repertoire overlap in related mother-child pairs was always slightly higher than in unrelated mother-child pairs, but the difference was never significant. No persistent microchimeric T cell clones were detected, at a sensitivity of 90 to 100 clones per million clonotypes. The study used deep NGS to compare TCR beta repertoires of mothers and children, seeking features distinguishing related mother-child pairs from unrelated individuals. The mean age was about 40 +/- 4 years for the mothers and approximately 11 +/- 4 years for the children. After adapter ligation with NEBNext reagents, the libraries were sequenced on Illumina HiSeq 2000 with 100+100 nt paired-end reads. To prevent cross-contamination, the mother and child libraries were prepared a month apart and were sequenced in separate runs. For each donor, somewhere between roughly 450,000 and 2,100,000 distinct TCR beta clonotypes were identified. Naive TCR beta clonotypes were estimated from low-frequency clonotypes matched to each donor's FACS-determined naive share, without sorting.

The sequence came from a boy younger than 18 in good health. Sequenced: blood. The receptor chain draws on TRBV7-2 and TRBJ1-4; the D gene assignment is ambiguous. The CDR3 has the sequence CASSLVSPTNEKLFF. The DNA sequence is given as TGTGCCAGCAGCTTAGTTAGTCCAACTAATGAAAAACTGTTTTTT.